This T cell receptor beta chain came from a study of cytomegalovirus exposure and HLA in healthy donors. Trimming cost V 6 bases and J 6 bases, with 14 bases left between them. Looked up from germline, CDR1 is MNHEY and CDR2 is SVGAGI. The CDR3 runs 13 residues. These donors, healthy bone marrow donors, were studied. Findings of the study overall: Among the most significant clusters, several appeared linked to common viral pathogens in a later analysis.

With regard to this clone: Its antigen is undetermined.

A multiplex PCR was run with 60 Vbeta primers and 13 Jbeta primers. The method was immunoSEQ multiplex PCR; TCRdb's version includes in-frame clones alone and lacks a portion of them. The table lists approximately 150,000 clones, around 79% of them singletons. Sequenced: PBMCs. This chain joins TRBV6-5 and TRBJ1-2; possibly TRBD1 for D (6 bases). This TCR was sampled from a human donor in good health. The CDR3 protein is CASSPRWTDGYTF. In DNA form, the CDR3 reads TGTGCCAGCAGCCCAAGATGGACAGATGGCTACACCTTC.